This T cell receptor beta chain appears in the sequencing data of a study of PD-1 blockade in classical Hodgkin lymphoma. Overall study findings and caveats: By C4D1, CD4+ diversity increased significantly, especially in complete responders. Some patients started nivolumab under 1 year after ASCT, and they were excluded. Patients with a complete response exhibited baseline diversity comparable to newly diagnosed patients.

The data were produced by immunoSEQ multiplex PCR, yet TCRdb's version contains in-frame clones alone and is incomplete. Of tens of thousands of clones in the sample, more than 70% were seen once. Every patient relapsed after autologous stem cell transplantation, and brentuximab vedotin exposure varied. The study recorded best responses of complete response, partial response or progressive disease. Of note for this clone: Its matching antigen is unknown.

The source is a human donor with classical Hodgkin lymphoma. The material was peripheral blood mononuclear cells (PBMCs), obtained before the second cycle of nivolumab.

The CDR3 DNA reads TGCGCCAGCAGCTTGGTTCCTAGCGAAACCTACGAGCAGTACTTC. This sequence encodes CASSLVPSETYEQYF. The chain is built from TRBV5-1 and TRBJ2-7; TRBD2 might be the D (6 bases). Trimming left V 0 bases short and J 2 bases short, with 12 bases between. This CDR3 is built from 15 residues. Germline V gene sequence: CDR1 SGHRS, CDR2 YFSETQ. Supplemented by reference TRBV5-1 and TRBJ2-7, the full variable domain reads KAGVTQTPRYLIKTRGQQVTLSCSPISGHRSVSWYQQTPGQGLQFLFEYFSETQRNKGNFPGRFSGRQFSNSRSEMNVSTLELGDSALYLCASSLVPSETYEQYFGPGTRLTVT.